Listed here are 8 T cell receptor beta chains from one sample, sequenced in a study of blood T cell repertoires in COVID-19. Repertoires were generated with immunoSEQ multiplex PCR, while TCRdb's copy carries only in-frame clones and drops some. Of under 130,000 clones listed, 65% to 90% are singletons. The sequenced sample consisted of peripheral blood. Every receptor here comes from a man over 45 with acute or convalescent COVID-19.

The chain employs TRBV7-8 and TRBJ2-2, with TRBD1 as a possible D gene (6 bases). The CDR3 totals 14 residues. V shed 4 bases and J shed 6 bases, with 12 bases lying between them. The V gene's germline CDR1 is SGHVS and CDR2 FQNEAQ. CDR3 amino acids: CASSSGQGAGELFF. The DNA of the CDR3 is TGTGCCAGCAGCTCGGGACAAGGGGCCGGGGAGCTGTTTTTT.

There are a few counts of this clone. The genes are TRBV2 and TRBJ2-7; 9 bases are shared with TRBD1. CDR1 and CDR2 from the germline V gene are SNHLY and FYNNEI. With V trimmed by 8 bases and J by 5 bases, 4 bases remained unmatched. This CDR3 has 12 amino acids. Written as DNA, the CDR3 is TGTGCCAGCTGGGGACAGGGTGACGAGCAGTACTTC. Translating gives CASWGQGDEQYF.

This chain joins TRBV19 and TRBJ1-2, with unresolved D. Germline lookup yields CDR1 LNHDA and CDR2 SQIVND (reference sequence). V lost 3 bases and J lost 2, with 13 bases in between. This CDR3 spans 15 amino acids. Here the CDR3 reads CASSMGPEPNYGYTF. CDR3 nucleotides: TGTGCCAGTAGTATGGGTCCGGAGCCAAACTATGGCTACACCTTC. Using reference TRBV19 and TRBJ1-2 for the parts outside the CDR3, the full variable domain is DGGITQSPKYLFRKEGQNVTLSCEQNLNHDAMYWYRQDPGQGLRLIYYSQIVNDFQKGDIAEGYSVSREKKESFPLTVTSAQKNPTAFYLCASSMGPEPNYGYTFGSGTRLTVV.

V gene TRBV6-1 combines with J gene TRBJ2-5; weak D call: TRBD1 (5 bases). Trimming stripped 4 bases from V and 2 bases from J, with 17 bases between. The germline gives CDR1 MNHNS, CDR2 SASEGT. The CDR3 covers 16 residues. Written as DNA, the CDR3 is TGTGCCAGCAGTGTTCTCCAGACAGAGTATCAAGAGACCCAGTACTTC. As protein: CASSVLQTEYQETQYF.

This rearrangement joins TRBV2 to TRBJ2-2, with D possibly matching TRBD1 (6 bases). Germline CDR1 and CDR2: SNHLY and FYNNEI. The V end was cut by 6 bases, the J end by 7 bases, with 12 bases between. The CDR3 contains 13 residues. CDR3 in DNA: TGTGCCAGCAGCACAACAGGGCGCGGGGAGCTGTTTTTT. Residues: CASSTTGRGELFF.

V usage is TRBV7-2 and J usage is TRBJ1-2; weak D call: TRBD1 (5 bases). CDR3 length equals 13 residues. Germline CDR1 reads SGHTA; CDR2 reads FQGNSA. Between the trimmed V and J ends, which lost 11 bases and 4 bases, there was a span of 17 bases. CDR3 amino acids: CAHKSGGFYGYTF. CDR3 nucleotides: TGTGCCCATAAATCGGGGGGGTTCTATGGCTACACCTTC.

The chain joins TRBV5-4 to TRBJ2-3, with TRBD1 as a possible D gene (5 bases). V lost 3 bases and J 0 bases, leaving 14 bases between the germline ends. The CDR3 spans 16 residues. Germline V gene sequence: CDR1 SGHNT, CDR2 YYREEE (reference sequence). CDR3 amino acids: CASSYPTVDSTDTQYF. In nucleotides, the CDR3 is TGTGCCAGCAGCTACCCGACAGTGGATAGCACAGATACGCAGTATTTT. The full variable domain, with the rest looked up from reference TRBV5-4 and TRBJ2-3, is ETGVTQSPTHLIKTRGQQVTLRCSSQSGHNTVSWYQQALGQGPQFIFQYYREEENGRGNFPPRFSGLQFPNYSSELNVNALELDDSALYLCASSYPTVDSTDTQYFGPGTRLTVL.

The chain carries TRBV5-8 and TRBJ1-5, with unresolved D. The CDR3 has 15 amino acids. Trimming took 4 bases from V and 4 from J, leaving 15 bases between them. The germline CDR1 and CDR2 sequences are SGHTS and YDEGEE. CDR3 region: CASSPGRVRNQPQHF. In nucleotides, the CDR3 is TGTGCCAGCAGCCCCGGTCGGGTAAGAAATCAGCCCCAGCATTTT.